The 4 T cell receptor beta chains listed next were all sequenced from one sample in a study of STAT5B mutations in CD4+ large granular lymphocyte leukemia. Profiling relied on immunoSEQ multiplex PCR, and the TCRdb table lists in-frame clones only, not all of them. This table holds roughly 34,000 clones, around 81% found once. Sequenced material: CD4+ T cells from blood buffy coats. All receptors come from a human donor in good health.

This rearrangement joins TRBV28 to TRBJ2-1; 14 bases align to TRBD2. The ends lost 6 bases at V and 9 bases at J; junction bases unmatched: 4. The germline V gene has CDR1 MDHEN and CDR2 SYDVKM. The CDR3 runs 14 residues. CDR3 protein: CASSETSGRGEQFF. The CDR3 DNA reads as TGTGCCAGCAGCGAGACTAGCGGGAGGGGTGAGCAGTTCTTC. Full variable domain (outside the CDR3, taken from reference TRBV28 and TRBJ2-1): DVKVTQSSRYLVKRTGEKVFLECVQDMDHENMFWYRQDPGLGLRLIYFSYDVKMKEKGDIPEGYSVSREKKERFSLILESASTNQTSMYLCASSETSGRGEQFFGPGTRLTVL.

CDR3 sequence reads: CASSPISARRGGASYNEQFF. CDR3 sequence (DNA): TGTGCCAGCAGTCCCATCTCTGCGCGAAGGGGCGGGGCTTCCTACAATGAGCAGTTCTTC. The rearrangement links TRBV27 to TRBJ2-1; D perhaps matches TRBD2 (6 bases). The CDR3 is 20 residues long. The germline CDR1 and CDR2 sequences are MNHEY and SMNVEV (reference sequence). Trimming removed 5 bases at V and 1 base at J, with 27 bases between.

The rearrangement links TRBV10-3 to TRBJ2-2, with 8 bases that match TRBD2. J gave up 2 bases and V 5 bases, and 7 bases lay outside the gene matches. CDR1 and CDR2 from the germline V gene are ENHRY and SYGVKD. The CDR3 loop spans 16 amino acids. In nucleotides, the CDR3 is TGTGCCATCAGTCAAAATAGCGGGACAAACACCGGGGAGCTGTTTTTT. It is translated as CAISQNSGTNTGELFF.

The CDR3 region has the DNA TGTGCCAGCAGTCAAACAGGGGACAGGTGGAATGAGCAGTTCTTC. Its translation: CASSQTGDRWNEQFF. This rearrangement joins TRBV11-3 to TRBJ2-1, with 8 bases that match TRBD1. V lost 6 bases and J lost 7; bases outside the gene matches: 11. Germline V gene lookup returns CDR1 SGHNT and CDR2 YENEEA. The CDR3 has 15 residues. Combining the CDR3 with reference TRBV11-3 and TRBJ2-1 gives the whole variable domain EAGVVQSPRYKIIEKKQPVAFWCNPISGHNTLYWYLQNLGQGPELLIRYENEEAVDDSQLPKDRFSAERLKGVDSTLKIQPAELGDSAVYLCASSQTGDRWNEQFFGPGTRLTVL.